Sequencing of this TCR beta chain was carried out in a study of blood T cell repertoires in COVID-19. At the level of the study: Acute and convalescent COVID-19 samples came from the United States, Italy and Spain.

Germline V gives CDR1 SNHLY, CDR2 FYNNEI. The CDR3 sequence is 11 residues long. Between the trimmed V and J ends, which lost 9 bases and 4 bases, there was a span of 7 bases. Authors' data handling: Cell counts per sample came from amplifying reference gene primers. The protocol was immunoSEQ multiplex PCR, while the TCRdb copy is restricted to in-frame clones and leaves out a portion. V and J calls and clone size are as listed in that table; D and trimming were resolved from the DNA. The sample consists of more than 250,000 clones, 86% of them appearing once. The sequenced sample was peripheral blood. The chain recombines TRBV2 with TRBJ1-3, with D possibly matching TRBD1 (5 bases). The clonotype was recovered from a man between 18 and 35 years old with active or convalescent COVID-19. This CDR3 reads CARQEGNTIYF. DNA of the CDR3: TGTGCCAGACAGGAGGGAAACACCATATATTTT.